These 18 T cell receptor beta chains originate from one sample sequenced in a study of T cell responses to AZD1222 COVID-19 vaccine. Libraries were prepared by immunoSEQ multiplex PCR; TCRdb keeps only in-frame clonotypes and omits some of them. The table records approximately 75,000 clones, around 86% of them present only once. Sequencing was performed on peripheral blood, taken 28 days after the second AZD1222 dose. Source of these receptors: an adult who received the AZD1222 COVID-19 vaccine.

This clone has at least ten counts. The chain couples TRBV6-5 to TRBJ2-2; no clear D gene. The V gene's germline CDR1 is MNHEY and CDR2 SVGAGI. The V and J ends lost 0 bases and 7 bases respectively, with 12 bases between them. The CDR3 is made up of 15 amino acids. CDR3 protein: CASSYSEGHNGELFF. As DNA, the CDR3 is TGTGCCAGCAGTTACTCGGAAGGGCATAACGGGGAGCTGTTTTTT.

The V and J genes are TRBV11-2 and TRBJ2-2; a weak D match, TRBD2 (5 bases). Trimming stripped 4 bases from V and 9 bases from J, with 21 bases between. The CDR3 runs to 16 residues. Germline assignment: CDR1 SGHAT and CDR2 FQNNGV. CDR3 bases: TGTGCCAGCAGCTCCAGTTCCGGGAAGCCGGCGTGGGAGCTGTTTTTT. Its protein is CASSSSSGKPAWELFF.

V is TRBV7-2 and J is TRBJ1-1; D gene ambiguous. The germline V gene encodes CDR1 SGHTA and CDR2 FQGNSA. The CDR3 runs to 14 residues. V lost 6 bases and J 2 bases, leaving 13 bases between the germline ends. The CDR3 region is CASRTRQINTEAFF. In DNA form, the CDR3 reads TGTGCCAGCAGAACTCGGCAGATTAACACTGAAGCTTTCTTT.

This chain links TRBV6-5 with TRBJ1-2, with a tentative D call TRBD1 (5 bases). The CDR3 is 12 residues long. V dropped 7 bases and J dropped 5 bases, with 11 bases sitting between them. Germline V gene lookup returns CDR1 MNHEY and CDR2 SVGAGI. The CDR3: CASTGEGYGYTF. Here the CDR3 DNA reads TGTGCCAGCACGGGGGAGGGTTATGGCTACACCTTC.

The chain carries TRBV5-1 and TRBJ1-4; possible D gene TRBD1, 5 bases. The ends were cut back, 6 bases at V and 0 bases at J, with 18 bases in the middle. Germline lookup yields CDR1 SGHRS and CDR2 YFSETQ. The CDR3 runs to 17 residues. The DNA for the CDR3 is TGCGCCAGCAATGCAGGGTTGTACCCTGCAACTAATGAAAAACTGTTTTTT. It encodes CASNAGLYPATNEKLFF.

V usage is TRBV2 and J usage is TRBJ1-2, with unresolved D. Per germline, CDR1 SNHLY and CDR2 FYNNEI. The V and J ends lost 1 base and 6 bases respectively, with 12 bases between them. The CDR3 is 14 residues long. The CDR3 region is CASSEEGLGNGYTF. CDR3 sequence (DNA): TGTGCCAGCAGTGAAGAGGGCTTGGGGAATGGCTACACCTTC.

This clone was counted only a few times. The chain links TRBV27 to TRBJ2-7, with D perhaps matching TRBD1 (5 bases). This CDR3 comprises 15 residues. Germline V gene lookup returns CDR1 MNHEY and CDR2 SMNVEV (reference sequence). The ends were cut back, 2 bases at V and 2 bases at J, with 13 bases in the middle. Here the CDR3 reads CASSLSPRTPYEQYF. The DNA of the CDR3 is TGTGCCAGCAGTTTAAGCCCCCGGACACCCTACGAGCAGTACTTC.

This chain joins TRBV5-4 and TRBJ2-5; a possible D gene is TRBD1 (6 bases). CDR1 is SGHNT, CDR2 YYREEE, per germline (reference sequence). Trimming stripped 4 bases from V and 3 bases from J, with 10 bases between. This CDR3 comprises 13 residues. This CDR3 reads CASSPPGEETQYF. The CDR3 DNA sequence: TGTGCCAGCAGCCCCCCAGGGGAAGAGACCCAGTACTTC.

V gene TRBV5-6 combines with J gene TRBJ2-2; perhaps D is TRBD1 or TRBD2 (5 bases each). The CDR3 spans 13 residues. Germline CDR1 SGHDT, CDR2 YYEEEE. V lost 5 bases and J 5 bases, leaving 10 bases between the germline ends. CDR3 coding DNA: TGTGCCAGCAGGGGACGGAGAACCGGGGAGCTGTTTTTT. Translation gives CASRGRRTGELFF.

The CDR3 reads CASSYSSRGGTGELFF. In nucleotides, the CDR3 is TGTGCCAGCAGTTATAGTTCCAGGGGCGGCACCGGGGAGCTGTTTTTT. The chain uses TRBV6-6 and TRBJ2-2, with D possibly TRBD1 on 6 matching bases. The germline gives CDR1 MNHNY, CDR2 SVGAGI (reference sequence). Trimming removed 3 bases at V and 4 bases at J, with 15 bases between. The CDR3 length is 16 residues.

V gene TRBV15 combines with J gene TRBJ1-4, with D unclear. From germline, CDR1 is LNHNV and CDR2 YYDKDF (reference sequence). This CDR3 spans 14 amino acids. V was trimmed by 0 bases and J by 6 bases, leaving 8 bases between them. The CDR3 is CATSRDRSDEKLFF. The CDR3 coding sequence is TGTGCCACCAGCAGAGATAGGAGCGATGAAAAACTGTTTTTT. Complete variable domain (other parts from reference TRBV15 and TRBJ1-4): DAMVIQNPRYQVTQFGKPVTLSCSQTLNHNVMYWYQQKSSQAPKLLFHYYDKDFNNEADTPDNFQSRRPNTSFCFLDIRSPGLGDTAMYLCATSRDRSDEKLFFGSGTQLSVL.

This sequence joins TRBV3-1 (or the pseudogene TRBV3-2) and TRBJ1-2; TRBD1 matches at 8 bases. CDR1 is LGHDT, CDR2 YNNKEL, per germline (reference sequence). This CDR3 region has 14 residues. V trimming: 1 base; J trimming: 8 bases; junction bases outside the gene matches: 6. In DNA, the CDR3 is TGTGCCAGCAGCCAAGGGACAGGGCGGAAGGGCTACACCTTC. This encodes CASSQGTGRKGYTF.

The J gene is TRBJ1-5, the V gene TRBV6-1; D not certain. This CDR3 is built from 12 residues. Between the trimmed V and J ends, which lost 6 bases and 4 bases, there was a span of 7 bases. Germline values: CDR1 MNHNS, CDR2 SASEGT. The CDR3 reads CASSLDNQPQHF. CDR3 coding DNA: TGTGCCAGCAGCCTAGATAATCAGCCCCAGCATTTT.

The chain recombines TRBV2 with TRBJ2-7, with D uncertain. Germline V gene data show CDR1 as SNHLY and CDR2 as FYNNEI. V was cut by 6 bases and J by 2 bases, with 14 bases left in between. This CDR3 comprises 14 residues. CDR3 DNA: TGTGCCAGCAGGACTTCATCGGTCACCTACGAGCAGTACTTC. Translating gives CASRTSSVTYEQYF.

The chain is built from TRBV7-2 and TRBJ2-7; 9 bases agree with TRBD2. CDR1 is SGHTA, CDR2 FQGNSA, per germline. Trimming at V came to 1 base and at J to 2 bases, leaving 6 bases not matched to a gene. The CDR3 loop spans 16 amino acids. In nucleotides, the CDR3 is TGTGCCAGCAGCTTAGAAGGCGGGGGGGCCGCCTACGAGCAGTACTTC. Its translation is CASSLEGGGAAYEQYF.

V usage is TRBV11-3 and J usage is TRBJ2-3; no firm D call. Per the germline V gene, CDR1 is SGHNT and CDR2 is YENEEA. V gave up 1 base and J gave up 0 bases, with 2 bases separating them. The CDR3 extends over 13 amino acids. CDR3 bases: TGTGCCAGCAGCTTAGGGAGCACAGATACGCAGTATTTT. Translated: CASSLGSTDTQYF.

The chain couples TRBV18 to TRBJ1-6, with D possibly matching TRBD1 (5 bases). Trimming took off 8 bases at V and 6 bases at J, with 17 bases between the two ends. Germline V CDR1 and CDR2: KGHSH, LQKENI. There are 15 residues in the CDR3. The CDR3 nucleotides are TGTGCCAGCCGACGGGGGGGTCTATCTAATTCACCCCTCCACTTT. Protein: CASRRGGLSNSPLHF.

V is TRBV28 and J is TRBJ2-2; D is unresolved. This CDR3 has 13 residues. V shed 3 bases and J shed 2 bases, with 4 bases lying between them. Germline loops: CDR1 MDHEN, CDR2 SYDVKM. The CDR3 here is CASSFVNTGELFF. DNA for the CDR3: TGTGCCAGCAGTTTTGTTAACACCGGGGAGCTGTTTTTT.